A single sample gave rise to the 3 T cell receptor beta chains below, sequenced in a study of T cells after posttransplantation cyclophosphamide. Methotrexate plus calcineurin inhibitor accompanied controls' myeloablative marrow transplants; sampling was 1 year later. Method: immunoSEQ multiplex PCR; TCRdb's copy keeps in-frame clones and lacks some. Found here are around 23,000 clones, about 86% of them singletons; the top ten hold about 2%. The sequences come from PBMCs, collected about 400 days after allogeneic stem cell transplant with calcineurin inhibitor and methotrexate. Receptors were obtained from a female patient aged 25-40 years who received an allogeneic stem cell transplant from an unrelated donor, was CMV-positive, and had acute and chronic GVHD. A subset of T cells may come from the graft donor.

The gene calls are TRBV6-5 and TRBJ1-1; 7 nucleotides match TRBD1. The CDR3 has 14 residues. Looked up from germline, CDR1 is MNHEY and CDR2 is SVGAGI. J gave up 6 bases and V 0 bases, and 4 bases lay outside the gene matches. The CDR3, as DNA: TGTGCCAGCAGTTACTCGAGGGGGCTGGCTGAAGCTTTCTTT. Its translation is CASSYSRGLAEAFF.

The rearrangement joins TRBV5-6 to TRBJ2-3, with no clear D. The length of the CDR3 is 15 residues. The germline V gene encodes CDR1 SGHDT and CDR2 YYEEEE. With 2 bases removed from V and 0 bases from J, the gap between germline ends came to 10 bases. The CDR3 DNA sequence: TGTGCCAGCAGCTTTTACACCCACAGCACAGATACGCAGTATTTT. This gives the protein CASSFYTHSTDTQYF.

The CDR3 DNA sequence: TGTGCCAGCAGCCGCCACAGGGGGGAGCTGTTTTTT. It codes for CASSRHRGELFF. The rearrangement uses TRBV7-6 and TRBJ2-2, with TRBD1 as a possible D gene (5 bases). In germline, CDR1 is SGHVS, CDR2 FNYEAQ. V lost 5 bases, J lost 8 bases, and 9 bases lay in between. The CDR3 consists of 12 residues.